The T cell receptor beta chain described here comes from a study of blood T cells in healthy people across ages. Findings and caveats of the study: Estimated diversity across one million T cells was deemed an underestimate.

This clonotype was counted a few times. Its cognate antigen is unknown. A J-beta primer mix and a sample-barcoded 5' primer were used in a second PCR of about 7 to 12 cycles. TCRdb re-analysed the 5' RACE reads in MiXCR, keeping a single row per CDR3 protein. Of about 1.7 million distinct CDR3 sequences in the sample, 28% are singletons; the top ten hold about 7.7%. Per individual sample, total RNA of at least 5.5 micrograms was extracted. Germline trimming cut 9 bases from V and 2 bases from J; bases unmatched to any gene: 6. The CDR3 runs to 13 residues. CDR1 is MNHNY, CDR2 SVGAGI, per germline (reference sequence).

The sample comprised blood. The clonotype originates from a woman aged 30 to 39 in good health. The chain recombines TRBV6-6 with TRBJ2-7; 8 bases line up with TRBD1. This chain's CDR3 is CASPDRVTYEQYF. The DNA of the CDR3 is TGTGCCAGTCCGGACAGGGTAACCTACGAGCAGTACTTC.